This T cell receptor (beta chain) was sequenced during a study of control samples from healthy donors and cancer patients. The protocol was immunoSEQ multiplex PCR, while the TCRdb copy is restricted to in-frame clones and leaves out a portion. The sample holds about 160,000 clones; about 87% are singletons and the top ten take around 12%. The V gene lost 4 bases and the J gene lost 3 bases, with 9 bases spanning the gap. Germline V gives CDR1 MNHEY, CDR2 SVGAGI. The CDR3 has 13 amino acids. Material for sequencing was blood. This receptor was identified in a young man in good health. The chain couples TRBV6-5 to TRBJ1-1; the D is unclear. The CDR3 DNA follows: TGTGCCAGCAGTTCCGGGCCCTACACTGAAGCTTTCTTT. It yields the protein CASSSGPYTEAFF.